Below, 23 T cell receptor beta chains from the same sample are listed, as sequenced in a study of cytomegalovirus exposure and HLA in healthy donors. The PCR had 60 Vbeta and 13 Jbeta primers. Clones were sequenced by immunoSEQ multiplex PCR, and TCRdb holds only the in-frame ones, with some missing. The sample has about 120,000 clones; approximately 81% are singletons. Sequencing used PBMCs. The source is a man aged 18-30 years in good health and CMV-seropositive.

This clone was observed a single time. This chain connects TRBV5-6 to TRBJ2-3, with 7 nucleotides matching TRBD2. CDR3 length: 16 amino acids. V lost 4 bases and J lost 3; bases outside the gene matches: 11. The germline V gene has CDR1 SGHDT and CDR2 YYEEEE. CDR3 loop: CASSGGGIVGTDTQYF. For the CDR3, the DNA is TGTGCCAGCAGCGGGGGAGGGATCGTAGGGACAGATACGCAGTATTTT. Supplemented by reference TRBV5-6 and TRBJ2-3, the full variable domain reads DAGVTQSPTHLIKTRGQQVTLRCSPKSGHDTVSWYQQALGQGPQFIFQYYEEEERQRGNFPDRFSGHQFPNYSSELNVNALLLGDSALYLCASSGGGIVGTDTQYFGPGTRLTVL.

For the CDR3, the DNA is TGTGCCAGCAGCTCGCGACTGGACAGGGCCTCCTCTGGGGCCAACGTCCTGACTTTC. Translating it yields CASSSRLDRASSGANVLTF. The V gene is TRBV7-7, the J gene TRBJ2-6; 8 bases are shared with TRBD1. The germline CDR1 and CDR2 sequences are SSHAT and FNYEAQ (reference sequence). Losses at the gene ends were 4 bases for V and 0 bases for J; bases not matched to a gene: 11. This CDR3 is built from 19 residues.

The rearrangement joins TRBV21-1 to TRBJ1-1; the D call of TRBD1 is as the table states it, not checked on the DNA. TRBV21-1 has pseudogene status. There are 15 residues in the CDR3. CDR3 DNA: TGTGCCAACCCGCGTTGTTTACAGGGGCTAACTGAAGCTTTCTTT. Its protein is CANPRCLQGLTEAFF.

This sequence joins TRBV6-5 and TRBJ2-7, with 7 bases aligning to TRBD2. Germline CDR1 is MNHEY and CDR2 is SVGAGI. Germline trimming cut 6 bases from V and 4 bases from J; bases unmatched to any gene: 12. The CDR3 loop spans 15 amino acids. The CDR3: CASSPVRLADYEQYF. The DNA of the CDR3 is TGTGCCAGCAGCCCAGTGAGACTAGCCGATTACGAGCAGTACTTC.

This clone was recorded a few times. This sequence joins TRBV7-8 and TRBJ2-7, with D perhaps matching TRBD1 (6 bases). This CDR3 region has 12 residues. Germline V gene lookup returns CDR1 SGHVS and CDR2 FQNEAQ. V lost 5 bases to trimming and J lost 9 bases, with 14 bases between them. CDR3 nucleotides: TGTGCCAGCAGCCCAGGGGTTACGGTGCAGTACTTC. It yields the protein CASSPGVTVQYF.

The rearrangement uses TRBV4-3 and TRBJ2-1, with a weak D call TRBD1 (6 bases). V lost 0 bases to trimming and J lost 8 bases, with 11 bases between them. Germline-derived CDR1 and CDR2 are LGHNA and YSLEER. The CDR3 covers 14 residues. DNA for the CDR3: TGCGCCAGCAGCCAAGATCAGGGGCGGGATGAGCAGTTCTTC. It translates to CASSQDQGRDEQFF.

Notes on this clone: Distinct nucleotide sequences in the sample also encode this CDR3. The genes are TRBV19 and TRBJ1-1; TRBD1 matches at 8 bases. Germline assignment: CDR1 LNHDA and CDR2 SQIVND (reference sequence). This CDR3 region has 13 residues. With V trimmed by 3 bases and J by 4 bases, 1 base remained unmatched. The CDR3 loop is CASSIGQGTEAFF. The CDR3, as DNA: TGTGCCAGTAGTATCGGACAGGGCACTGAAGCTTTCTTT.

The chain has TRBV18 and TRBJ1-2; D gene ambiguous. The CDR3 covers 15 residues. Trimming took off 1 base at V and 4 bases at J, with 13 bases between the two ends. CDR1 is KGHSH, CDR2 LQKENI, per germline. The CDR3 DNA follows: TGTGCCAGCTCACCACGCCCCCGGGAAAGCTATGGCTACACCTTC. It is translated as CASSPRPRESYGYTF.

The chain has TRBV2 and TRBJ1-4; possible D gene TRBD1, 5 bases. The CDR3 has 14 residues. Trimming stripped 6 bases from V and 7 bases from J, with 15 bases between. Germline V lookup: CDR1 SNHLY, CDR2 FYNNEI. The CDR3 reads CASRPGLQGEKLFF. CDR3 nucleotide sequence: TGTGCCAGCAGGCCGGGACTTCAAGGTGAAAAACTGTTTTTT.

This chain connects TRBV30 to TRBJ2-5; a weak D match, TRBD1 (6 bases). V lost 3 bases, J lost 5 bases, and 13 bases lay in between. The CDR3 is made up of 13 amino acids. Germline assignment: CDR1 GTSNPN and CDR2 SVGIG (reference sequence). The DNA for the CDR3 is TGTGCCTGGAGAGGCCAGGGGCCGGAGACCCAGTACTTC. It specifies CAWRGQGPETQYF. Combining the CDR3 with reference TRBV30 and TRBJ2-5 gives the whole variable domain SQTIHQWPATLVQPVGSPLSLECTVEGTSNPNLYWYRQAAGRGLQLLFYSVGIGQISSEVPQNLSASRPQDRQFILSSKKLLLSDSGFYLCAWRGQGPETQYFGPGTRLLVL.

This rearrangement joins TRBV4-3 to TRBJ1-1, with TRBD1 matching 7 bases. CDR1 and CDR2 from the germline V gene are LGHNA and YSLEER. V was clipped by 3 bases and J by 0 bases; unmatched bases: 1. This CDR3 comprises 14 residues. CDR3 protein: CASSQTGMNTEAFF. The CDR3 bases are TGCGCCAGCAGCCAGACAGGGATGAACACTGAAGCTTTCTTT.

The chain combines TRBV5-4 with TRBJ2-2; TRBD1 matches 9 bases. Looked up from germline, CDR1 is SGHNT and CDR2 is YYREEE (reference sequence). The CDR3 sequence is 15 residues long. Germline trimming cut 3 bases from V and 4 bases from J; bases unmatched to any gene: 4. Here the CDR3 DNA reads TGTGCCAGCAGCTCCACAGGGGGCAGCACCGGGGAGCTGTTTTTT. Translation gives CASSSTGGSTGELFF.

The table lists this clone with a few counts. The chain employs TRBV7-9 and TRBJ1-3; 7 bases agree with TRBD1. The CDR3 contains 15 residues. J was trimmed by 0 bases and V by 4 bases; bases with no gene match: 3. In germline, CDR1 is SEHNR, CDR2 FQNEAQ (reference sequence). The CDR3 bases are TGTGCCAGCAGCTCAAACAGGGGCTCTGGAAACACCATATATTTT. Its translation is CASSSNRGSGNTIYF.

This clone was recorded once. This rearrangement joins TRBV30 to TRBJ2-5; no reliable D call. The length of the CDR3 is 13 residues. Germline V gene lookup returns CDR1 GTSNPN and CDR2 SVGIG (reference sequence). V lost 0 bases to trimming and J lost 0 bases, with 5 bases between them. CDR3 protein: CAWSVTDQETQYF. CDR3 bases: TGTGCCTGGAGTGTTACAGACCAAGAGACCCAGTACTTC.

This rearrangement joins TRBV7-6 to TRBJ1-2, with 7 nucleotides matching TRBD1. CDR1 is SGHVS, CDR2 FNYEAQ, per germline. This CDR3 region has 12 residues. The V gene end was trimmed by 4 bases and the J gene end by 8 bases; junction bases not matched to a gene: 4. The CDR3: CASSSSGGGYTF. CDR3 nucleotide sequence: TGTGCCAGCAGCTCGTCAGGGGGAGGCTACACCTTC.

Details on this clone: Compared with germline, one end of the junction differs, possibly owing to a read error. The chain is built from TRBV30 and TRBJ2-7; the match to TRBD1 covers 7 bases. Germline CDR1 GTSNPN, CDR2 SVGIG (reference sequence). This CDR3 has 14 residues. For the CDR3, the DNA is TGTGCCTGGACCTCCGGGACAGACTCCTTCGAGCAGTACTTC. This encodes CAWTSGTDSFEQYF.

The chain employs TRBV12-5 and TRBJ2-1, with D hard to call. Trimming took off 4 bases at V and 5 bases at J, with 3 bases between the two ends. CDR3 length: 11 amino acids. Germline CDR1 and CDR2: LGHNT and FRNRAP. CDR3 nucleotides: TGTGCTAGTGGTTCCAACAATGAGCAGTTCTTC. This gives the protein CASGSNNEQFF.

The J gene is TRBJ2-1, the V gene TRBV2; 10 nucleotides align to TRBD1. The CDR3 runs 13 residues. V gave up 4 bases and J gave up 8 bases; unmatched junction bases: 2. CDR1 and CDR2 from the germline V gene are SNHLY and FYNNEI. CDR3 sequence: CASSGTGGDEQFF. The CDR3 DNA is TGTGCCAGCAGTGGGACAGGGGGTGATGAGCAGTTCTTC.

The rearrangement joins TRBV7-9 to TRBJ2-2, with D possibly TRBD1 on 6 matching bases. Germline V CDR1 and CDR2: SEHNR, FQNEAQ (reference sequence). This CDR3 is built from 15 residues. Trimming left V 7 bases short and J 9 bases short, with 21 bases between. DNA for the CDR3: TGTGCCAGCACCACGTCGCAGGGGCCTTTCCGGGAGCTGTTTTTT. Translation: CASTTSQGPFRELFF.

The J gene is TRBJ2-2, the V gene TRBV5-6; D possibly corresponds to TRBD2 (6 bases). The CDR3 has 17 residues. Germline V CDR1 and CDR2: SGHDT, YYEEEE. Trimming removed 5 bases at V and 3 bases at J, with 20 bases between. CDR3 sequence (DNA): TGTGCCAGCAGGCGACGGGCCTGGGGGGTGGACACCGGGGAGCTGTTTTTT. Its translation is CASRRRAWGVDTGELFF.

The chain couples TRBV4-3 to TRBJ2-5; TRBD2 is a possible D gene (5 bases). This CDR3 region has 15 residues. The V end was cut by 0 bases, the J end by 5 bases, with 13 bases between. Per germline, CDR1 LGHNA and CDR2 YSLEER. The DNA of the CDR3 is TGCGCCAGCAGCCAAGATCGGCTAGCTTTTGAGACCCAGTACTTC. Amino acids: CASSQDRLAFETQYF.

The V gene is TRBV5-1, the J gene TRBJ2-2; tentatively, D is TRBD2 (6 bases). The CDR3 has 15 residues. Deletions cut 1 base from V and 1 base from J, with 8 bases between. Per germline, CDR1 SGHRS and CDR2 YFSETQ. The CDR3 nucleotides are TGCGCCAGCAGCTTGACAGCGGGGAACACCGGGGAGCTGTTTTTT. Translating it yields CASSLTAGNTGELFF.

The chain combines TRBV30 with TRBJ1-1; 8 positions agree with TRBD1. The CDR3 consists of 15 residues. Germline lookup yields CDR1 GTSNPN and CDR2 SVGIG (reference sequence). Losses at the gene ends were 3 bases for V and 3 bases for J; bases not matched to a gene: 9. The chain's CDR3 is CAWRAEDRVDTEAFF. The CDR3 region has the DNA TGTGCCTGGAGGGCCGAGGACAGGGTGGACACTGAAGCTTTCTTT.